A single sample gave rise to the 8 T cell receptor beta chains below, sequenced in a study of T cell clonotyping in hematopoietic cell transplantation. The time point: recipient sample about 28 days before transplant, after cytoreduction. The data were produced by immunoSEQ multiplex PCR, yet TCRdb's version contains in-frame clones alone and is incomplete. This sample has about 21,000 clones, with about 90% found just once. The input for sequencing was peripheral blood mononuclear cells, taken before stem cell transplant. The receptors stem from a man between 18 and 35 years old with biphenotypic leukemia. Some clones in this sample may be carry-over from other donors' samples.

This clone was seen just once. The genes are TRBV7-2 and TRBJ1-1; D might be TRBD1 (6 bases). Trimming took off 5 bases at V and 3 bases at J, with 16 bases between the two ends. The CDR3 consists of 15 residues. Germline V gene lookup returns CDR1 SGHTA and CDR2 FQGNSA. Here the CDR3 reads CASSPGQLIDTEAFF. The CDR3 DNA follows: TGTGCCAGCAGCCCCGGACAGTTAATAGACACTGAAGCTTTCTTT.

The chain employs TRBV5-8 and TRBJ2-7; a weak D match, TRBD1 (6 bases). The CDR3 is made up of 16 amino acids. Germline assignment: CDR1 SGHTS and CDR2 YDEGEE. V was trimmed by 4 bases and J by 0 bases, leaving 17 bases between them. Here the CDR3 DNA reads TGTGCCAGCAGCCTTCGTACAGGGTTTAGCTCCTACGAGCAGTACTTC. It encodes CASSLRTGFSSYEQYF.

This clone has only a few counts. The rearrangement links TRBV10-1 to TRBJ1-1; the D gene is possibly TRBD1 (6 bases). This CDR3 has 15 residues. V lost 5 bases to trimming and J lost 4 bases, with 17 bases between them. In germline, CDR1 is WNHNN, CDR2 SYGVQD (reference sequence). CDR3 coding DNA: TGCGCCAGCAGTCCCTACAGGGATGGCGGCACTGAAGCTTTCTTT. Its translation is CASSPYRDGGTEAFF.

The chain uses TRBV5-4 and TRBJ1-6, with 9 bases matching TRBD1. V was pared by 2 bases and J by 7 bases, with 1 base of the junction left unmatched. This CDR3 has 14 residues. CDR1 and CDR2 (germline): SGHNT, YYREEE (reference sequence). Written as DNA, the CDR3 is TGTGCCAGCAGCTTAGGGACAGGGAATTCACCCCTCCACTTT. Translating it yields CASSLGTGNSPLHF. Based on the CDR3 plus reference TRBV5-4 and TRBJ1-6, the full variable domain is ETGVTQSPTHLIKTRGQQVTLRCSSQSGHNTVSWYQQALGQGPQFIFQYYREEENGRGNFPPRFSGLQFPNYSSELNVNALELDDSALYLCASSLGTGNSPLHFGNGTRLTVT.

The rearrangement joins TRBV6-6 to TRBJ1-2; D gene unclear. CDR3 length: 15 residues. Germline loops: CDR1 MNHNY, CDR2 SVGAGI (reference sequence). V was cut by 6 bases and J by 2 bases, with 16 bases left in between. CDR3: CASRFTAVVNYGYTF. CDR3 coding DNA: TGTGCCAGCAGGTTTACGGCGGTTGTGAACTATGGCTACACCTTC.

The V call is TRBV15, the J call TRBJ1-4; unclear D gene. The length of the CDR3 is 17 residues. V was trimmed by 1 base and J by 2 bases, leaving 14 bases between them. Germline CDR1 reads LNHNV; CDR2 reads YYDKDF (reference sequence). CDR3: CATSRGGGIETNEKLFF. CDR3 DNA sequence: TGTGCCACCAGCAGAGGAGGTGGGATTGAGACTAATGAAAAACTGTTTTTT.

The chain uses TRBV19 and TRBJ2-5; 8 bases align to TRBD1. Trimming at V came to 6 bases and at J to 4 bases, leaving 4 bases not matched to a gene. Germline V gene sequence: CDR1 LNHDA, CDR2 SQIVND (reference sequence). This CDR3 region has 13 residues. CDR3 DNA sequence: TGTGCCAGTAGGGGGACAGGAACAGAGACCCAGTACTTC. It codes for CASRGTGTETQYF.

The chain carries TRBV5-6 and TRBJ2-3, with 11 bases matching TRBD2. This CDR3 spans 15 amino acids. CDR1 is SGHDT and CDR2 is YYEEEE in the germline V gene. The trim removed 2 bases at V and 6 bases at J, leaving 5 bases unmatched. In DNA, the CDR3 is TGTGCCAGCAGCTTCAGACTAGCGGGGTCCGATACGCAGTATTTT. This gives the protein CASSFRLAGSDTQYF.